A single T cell receptor beta chain is shown here with its context. Its antigen specificity is not known. No qualities accompany the bases; no much larger clone lies one base away. V is reduced by 5 bases and J by 0 bases, leaving a spacing of 11 bases between them. The germline V gene (reference sequence) specifies MNHNY as CDR1 and SVGAGI as CDR2. From cysteine to phenylalanine, the CDR3 is 15 amino acids long. The DNA shown is the 45-base CDR3, in frame from base 1. The data originate from a study of PD-1 blockade in classical Hodgkin lymphoma (dated by TCRdb to 2018 to 2020). A note on the overall study: Nivolumab dosing was 3 mg/kg intravenously every 2 weeks, continuing until either disease progression or unacceptable toxicity. A peripheral blood immune signature of response to PD-1 blockade in classical Hodgkin lymphoma was defined using TCR beta sequencing and CyTOF.

Genomic DNA was isolated using the Qiagen DNeasy kit from unsorted PBMCs as well as from negatively selected CD4+ and CD8+ fractions. TCR beta CDR3 regions were subjected to amplification by immunoSEQ multiplex PCR with primers that anneal to V and J segments. Amplification bias was minimized using a synthetic immune receptor repertoire, and residual bias was removed computationally after sequencing. The study's own analysis went as follows. Repertoire diversity was quantified as the Shannon entropy index using custom Python scripts. Unsorted, CD4+ and CD8+ repertoires were analyzed separately, except in combined analyses where CD4+ and CD8+ sequences were merged in silico. Clonal expansion was defined as a frequency increase of at least 2-fold after treatment compared with C1D1, and clones undetected at baseline were assigned a pseudocount of 0.5. Singleton clones were defined as clones with 0 or 1 copy at C1D1, and non-singleton clones were defined as clones with 2 or more copies. Clones expanded in unsorted samples were labelled as CD4+, CD8+ or unknown by matching protein sequences in sorted samples from the same patient. Wilcoxon tests on paired samples were used to test diversity changes from C1D1 to C4D1. The immuneACCESS repertoire file appears here via TCRdb, limited to in-frame rearrangements. These files lack a portion of the clones; in checked studies, under half of the deficit traces to unresolved V genes, and the cause of the others is not known. The V and J calls and clone size are taken from that table; D and trimming were inferred from the DNA. This sample has about 28,000 clones in its table, and around three quarters of those were observed once. The biggest ten clones account for about 17% of the sample.

This specimen's time point label, per the study, means: cycle 4 day 1 (C4D1), after five to seven weeks of nivolumab. Every trial patient had relapsed after autologous stem cell transplantation, and cohorts A, B and C differed in prior brentuximab vedotin exposure. The trial cohort included roughly 60 patients with relapsed/refractory classical Hodgkin lymphoma, and each patient had a best overall response of complete response, partial response or progressive disease. Trial patients were treated with single-agent nivolumab in the multi-cohort phase II CheckMate 205 trial. An independent review committee assessed best overall response using the 2007 International Working Group response criteria. Trial PBMCs were collected just before the start of nivolumab (C1D1) and during therapy at cycle 2 day 1 and cycle 4 day 1. Peripheral blood was collected in 8 mL Vacutainer Cell Preparation Tubes, from which PBMCs were isolated by centrifugation and then cryopreserved.

The paper's findings and limits, for the study overall: The study was limited to a single clinical trial cohort, and causes of repertoire differences, possibly disease activity or prior therapy, remained undefined. A significant rise by C4D1 was seen in CD4+ but not CD8+ TCR diversity (p=0.0027 vs p=0.16), with the rise being most apparent in complete responders (p=0.02). Lower diversity was seen in patients whose nivolumab began less than 1 year after ASCT, and these patients were left out of later analyses so that immune reconstitution would not confound the results. Newly diagnosed patients were reported to have lower baseline TCR diversity than healthy donors, and relapsed/refractory patients were reported to have lower baseline TCR diversity still. Baseline diversity similar to that of newly diagnosed patients was observed in trial patients achieving complete response, whereas significantly lower diversity was observed in partial responders and progressors.

This receptor was identified in a human donor with classical Hodgkin lymphoma. This chain joins TRBV6-6 to TRBJ1-5, with the D gene too uncertain to name. This specimen consisted of peripheral blood mononuclear cells (PBMCs), obtained before the fourth cycle of nivolumab. CDR3 protein: CASSPTIYSNQPQHF. The DNA is TGTGCCAGCAGTCCCACGATATATAGCAATCAGCCCCAGCATTTT.